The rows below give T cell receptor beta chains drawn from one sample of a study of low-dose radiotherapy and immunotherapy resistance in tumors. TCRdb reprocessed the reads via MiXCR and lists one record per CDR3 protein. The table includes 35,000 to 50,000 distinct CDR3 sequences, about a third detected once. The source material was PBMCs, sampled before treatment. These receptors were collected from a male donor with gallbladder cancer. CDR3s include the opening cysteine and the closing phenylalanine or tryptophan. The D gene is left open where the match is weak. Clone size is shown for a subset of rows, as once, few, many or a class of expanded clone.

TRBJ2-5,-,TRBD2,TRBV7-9,CASSRGTSGGDQETQYF,TGTGCCAGCAGCCGTGGGACTAGCGGGGGGGACCAAGAGACCCAGTACTTC
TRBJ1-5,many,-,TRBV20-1,CSARSNQGLSNQPQHF,TGCAGTGCAAGGAGTAATCAGGGGCTTAGCAATCAGCCCCAGCATTTT
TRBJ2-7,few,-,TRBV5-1,CASSLEALTYEQYF,TGCGCCAGCAGCTTGGAAGCCCTTACCTACGAGCAGTACTTC
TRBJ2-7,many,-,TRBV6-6,CASSDSGPAYEQYF,TGTGCCAGCAGTGATTCGGGGCCAGCCTACGAGCAGTACTTC
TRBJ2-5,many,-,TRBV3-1,CASSQDGGGSETQYF,TGTGCCAGCAGCCAAGATGGAGGCGGGTCTGAGACCCAGTACTTC
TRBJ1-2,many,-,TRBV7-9,CASSPRAGAGSYGYTF,TGTGCCAGCAGCCCCCGTGCAGGGGCCGGATCCTATGGCTACACCTTC
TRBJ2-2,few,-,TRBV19,CASRSPQTVNTGELFF,TGTGCCAGTAGAAGCCCTCAAACAGTAAACACCGGGGAGCTGTTTTTT
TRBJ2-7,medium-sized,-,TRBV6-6,CASSYDTLYEQYF,TGTGCCAGCAGTTATGACACACTCTACGAGCAGTACTTC
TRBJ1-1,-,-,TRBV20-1,CSATLGRNTEAFF,TGCAGTGCAACCCTGGGGAGGAACACTGAAGCTTTCTTT
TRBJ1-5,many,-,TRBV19,CASSDPVGEAHNQPQHF,TGTGCCAGTAGTGACCCCGTGGGTGAGGCTCACAATCAGCCCCAGCATTTT
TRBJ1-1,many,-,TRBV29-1,CSVDSVRAQAFF,TGCAGCGTTGATTCCGTCAGGGCTCAAGCTTTCTTT
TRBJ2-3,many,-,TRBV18,CASSSGLGTDTQYF,TGTGCCAGCTCATCAGGGTTGGGTACAGATACGCAGTATTTT
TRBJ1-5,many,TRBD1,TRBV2,CAGGTVSNQPQHF,TGTGCCGGTGGGACAGTCAGCAATCAGCCCCAGCATTTT
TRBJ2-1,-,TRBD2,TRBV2,CASSIGTSGRASEQFF,TGTGCCAGCAGTATTGGGACTAGCGGGAGGGCGAGTGAGCAGTTCTTC
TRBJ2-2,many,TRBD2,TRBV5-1,CASRFDGRVNWELFF,TGCGCCAGCAGGTTCGACGGGAGGGTGAACTGGGAGCTGTTTTTT
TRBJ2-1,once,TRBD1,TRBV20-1,CSARRPGTARNEQFF,TGCAGTGCTAGACGTCCCGGGACAGCTCGCAATGAGCAGTTCTTC
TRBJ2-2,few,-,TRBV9,CASSGYLGGNTGELFF,TGTGCCAGCAGCGGGTACTTAGGGGGGAACACCGGGGAGCTGTTTTTT
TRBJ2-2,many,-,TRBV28,CASSVNTGELFF,TGTGCCAGCAGTGTTAACACCGGGGAGCTGTTTTTT
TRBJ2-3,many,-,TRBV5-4,CASSHPSVDTDTQYF,TGTGCCAGCAGCCACCCTAGCGTTGACACAGATACGCAGTATTTT
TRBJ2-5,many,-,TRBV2,CASSRTVKETQYF,TGTGCCAGCAGCCGGACAGTTAAAGAGACCCAGTACTTC
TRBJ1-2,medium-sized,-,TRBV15,CATSRDRDTGYGYTF,TGTGCCACCAGCAGAGACCGGGACACAGGCTATGGCTACACCTTC
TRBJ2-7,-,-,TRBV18,CASSYTAIYEQYF,TGTGCCAGCTCATACACAGCTATCTACGAGCAGTACTTC
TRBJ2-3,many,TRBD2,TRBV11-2,CASSLDPGLAGSDTQYF,TGTGCCAGCAGCTTAGATCCAGGACTAGCGGGTAGTGATACGCAGTATTTT
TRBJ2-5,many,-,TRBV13,CASSVQVRETQYF,TGTGCCAGCAGTGTTCAGGTTCGGGAGACCCAGTACTTC
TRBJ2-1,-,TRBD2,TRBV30,CAWTGSGRSLSSYNEQFF,TGTGCCTGGACGGGTAGCGGGCGATCTCTTAGCTCCTACAATGAGCAGTTCTTC
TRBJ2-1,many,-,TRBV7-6,CASSLGGGLYNEQFF,TGTGCCAGCAGCTTAGGCGGGGGCCTCTACAATGAGCAGTTCTTC
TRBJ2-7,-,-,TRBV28,CASSSDRSYEQSF,TGTGCCAGCAGTTCTGACAGATCCTACGAGCAGTCCTTC
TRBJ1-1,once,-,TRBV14,CASSQAYMGKEAFF,TGTGCCAGCAGCCAAGCCTACATGGGCAAGGAGGCTTTCTTT
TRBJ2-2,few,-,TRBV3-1,CASHGTGNTGELFF,TGTGCCAGCCACGGGACTGGAAACACCGGGGAGCTGTTTTTT